This T cell receptor beta chain emerged from a study of CD8 T cells in Susac syndrome. Sequencing of TCR beta was performed on blood CD8+ T cells and on blood CD4+ T cells. The multiple sclerosis controls were treatment-naive patients, and their relapsing-remitting disease was stable or active. TEMRA cells were FACS-enriched, unlike CD8+ and CD4+ T cells, which were negatively isolated. The CDR3 runs 14 residues. J gave up 5 bases and V 8 bases, and 6 bases lay outside the gene matches. Looked up from germline, CDR1 is MDHEN and CDR2 is SYDVKM. The authors reverse transcribed roughly 0.5 to 1 ug RNA with random hexamers. Multiplex immunoSEQ PCR targeted 54 Vbeta and 13 Jbeta TCR beta segments. A single record per CDR3 protein comes from TCRdb applying MiXCR to the immunoSEQ multiplex PCR reads. The table shows approximately 150,000 distinct CDR3 sequences, with approximately 95% occurring only once.

This receptor was identified in a human donor with multiple sclerosis. This rearrangement joins TRBV28 to TRBJ2-5; 12 bases match TRBD1. Sequencing was performed on CD4+ T cells from PBMCs. The CDR3 protein is CASWGDRGHETQYF. Written as DNA, the CDR3 is TGTGCCAGCTGGGGGGACAGGGGGCACGAGACCCAGTACTTC.